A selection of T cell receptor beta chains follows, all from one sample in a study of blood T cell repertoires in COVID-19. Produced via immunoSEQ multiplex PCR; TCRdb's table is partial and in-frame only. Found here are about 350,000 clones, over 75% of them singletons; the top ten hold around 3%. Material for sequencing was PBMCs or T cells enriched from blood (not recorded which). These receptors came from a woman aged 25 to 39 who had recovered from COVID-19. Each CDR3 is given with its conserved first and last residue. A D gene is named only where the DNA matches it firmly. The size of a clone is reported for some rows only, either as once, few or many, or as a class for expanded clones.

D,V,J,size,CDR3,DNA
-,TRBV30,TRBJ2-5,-,CAWGSGGPETQYF,TGTGCCTGGGGATCGGGGGGCCCAGAGACCCAGTACTTC
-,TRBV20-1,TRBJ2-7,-,CSASVEYEQYF,TGCAGTGCTAGTGTAGAGTACGAGCAGTACTTC
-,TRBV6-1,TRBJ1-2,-,CASSRSGEYGYTF,TGTGCCAGCAGTAGATCAGGGGAATATGGCTACACCTTC
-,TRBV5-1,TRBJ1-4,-,CASSLGQDINEKLFF,TGCGCCAGCAGCTTGGGACAGGATATCAATGAAAAACTGTTTTTT
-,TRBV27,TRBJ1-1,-,CATSRDNYYNTEAFF,TGTGCCACCTCCCGGGACAACTATTATAACACTGAAGCTTTCTTT
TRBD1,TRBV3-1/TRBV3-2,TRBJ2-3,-,CASSQNRGRSDTQYF,TGTGCCAGCAGCCAAAACAGGGGAAGGTCAGATACGCAGTATTTT
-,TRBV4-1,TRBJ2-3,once,CASSQESADRHPTDTQYF,TGCGCCAGCAGCCAAGAAAGTGCGGACAGACACCCCACAGATACGCAGTATTTT
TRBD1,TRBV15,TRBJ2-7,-,CATSRDKGAYPLYF,TGTGCCACCAGCAGAGATAAGGGGGCGTACCCCCTGTACTTC
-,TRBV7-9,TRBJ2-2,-,CASSSLSSVKPGELFF,TGTGCCAGCAGCTCCTTGAGCAGCGTTAAACCCGGGGAGCTGTTTTTT
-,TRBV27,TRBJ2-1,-,CASRPISSYNEQFF,TGTGCCAGCAGACCGATCAGTTCCTACAATGAGCAGTTCTTC
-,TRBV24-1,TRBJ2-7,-,CATSGPHSYEQYF,TGTGCCACCAGTGGCCCCCATAGCTACGAGCAGTACTTC
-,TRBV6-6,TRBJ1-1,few,CASSFFGQKAEAFF,-
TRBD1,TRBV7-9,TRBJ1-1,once,CASSPTGETEAFF,TGTGCCAGCAGCCCGACAGGGGAAACTGAAGCTTTCTTT
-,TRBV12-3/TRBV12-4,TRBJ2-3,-,CASSSGKTQYF,TGTGCCAGCAGTTCCGGGAAAACGCAGTATTTT
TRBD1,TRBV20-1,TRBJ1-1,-,CSASLRGLTEAFF,TGCAGTGCTAGTCTGAGGGGGCTGACTGAAGCTTTCTTT
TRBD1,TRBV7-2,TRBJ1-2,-,CASSLETGGLGYTF,TGTGCCAGCAGCTTAGAGACAGGGGGACTCGGCTACACCTTC
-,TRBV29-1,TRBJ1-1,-,CSVEGGGGEWNTEAFF,TGCAGCGTTGAAGGAGGAGGAGGGGAGTGGAACACTGAAGCTTTCTTT
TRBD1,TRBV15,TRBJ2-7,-,CATSARQGYEQYF,TGTGCCACCAGCGCAAGACAGGGCTACGAGCAGTACTTC
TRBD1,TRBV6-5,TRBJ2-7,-,CASRPPGQAHEQYF,TGTGCCAGCAGGCCTCCGGGACAGGCCCACGAGCAGTACTTC
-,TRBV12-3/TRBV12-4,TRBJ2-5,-,CASTSPGEIQYF,TGTGCCAGCACTTCCCCCGGAGAGATCCAGTACTTC
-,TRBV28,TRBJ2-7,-,CASRKLVPYEQYF,TGTGCCAGCAGGAAGCTTGTACCGTACGAGCAGTACTTC
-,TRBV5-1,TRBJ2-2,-,CASSLDRANTGELFF,TGCGCCAGCAGCCTCGACAGAGCGAACACCGGGGAGCTGTTTTTT
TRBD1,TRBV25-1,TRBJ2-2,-,CASSGALGTANTGELFF,TGTGCCAGCAGTGGAGCCCTGGGGACAGCGAACACCGGGGAGCTGTTTTTT
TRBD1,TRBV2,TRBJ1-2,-,CATSQGGYGYTF,TGTGCCACCTCTCAGGGGGGATATGGCTACACCTTC
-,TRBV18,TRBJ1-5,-,CASSPRDSNQPQHF,TGTGCCAGCTCACCGCGGGACAGCAATCAGCCCCAGCATTTT
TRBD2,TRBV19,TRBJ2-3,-,CASSIAVLAGGADTQYF,TGTGCCAGTAGTATCGCGGTACTAGCGGGAGGAGCGGATACGCAGTATTTT
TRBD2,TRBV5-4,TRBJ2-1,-,CAGELVAGGYNEQFF,TGTGCCGGGGAGTTGGTAGCGGGGGGCTACAATGAGCAGTTCTTC
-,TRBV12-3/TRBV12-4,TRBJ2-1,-,CASTQPGRGEQFF,TGTGCCAGCACCCAGCCGGGAAGGGGGGAGCAGTTCTTC
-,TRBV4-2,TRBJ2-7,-,CASSQGADSYEQYF,TGTGCCAGCAGCCAAGGGGCAGACTCCTACGAGCAGTACTTC
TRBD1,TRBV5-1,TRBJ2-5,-,CASSPGQGTQETQYF,TGCGCCAGCAGCCCGGGACAGGGGACACAAGAGACCCAGTACTTC
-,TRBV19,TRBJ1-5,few,CASSNRPENQPQHF,TGTGCCAGTAGTAACCGACCGGAGAATCAGCCCCAGCATTTT
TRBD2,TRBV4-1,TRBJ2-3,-,CASSQEPGLAGGPSTDTQYF,TGCGCCAGCAGCCAAGAGCCGGGACTAGCGGGGGGTCCTAGCACAGATACGCAGTATTTT